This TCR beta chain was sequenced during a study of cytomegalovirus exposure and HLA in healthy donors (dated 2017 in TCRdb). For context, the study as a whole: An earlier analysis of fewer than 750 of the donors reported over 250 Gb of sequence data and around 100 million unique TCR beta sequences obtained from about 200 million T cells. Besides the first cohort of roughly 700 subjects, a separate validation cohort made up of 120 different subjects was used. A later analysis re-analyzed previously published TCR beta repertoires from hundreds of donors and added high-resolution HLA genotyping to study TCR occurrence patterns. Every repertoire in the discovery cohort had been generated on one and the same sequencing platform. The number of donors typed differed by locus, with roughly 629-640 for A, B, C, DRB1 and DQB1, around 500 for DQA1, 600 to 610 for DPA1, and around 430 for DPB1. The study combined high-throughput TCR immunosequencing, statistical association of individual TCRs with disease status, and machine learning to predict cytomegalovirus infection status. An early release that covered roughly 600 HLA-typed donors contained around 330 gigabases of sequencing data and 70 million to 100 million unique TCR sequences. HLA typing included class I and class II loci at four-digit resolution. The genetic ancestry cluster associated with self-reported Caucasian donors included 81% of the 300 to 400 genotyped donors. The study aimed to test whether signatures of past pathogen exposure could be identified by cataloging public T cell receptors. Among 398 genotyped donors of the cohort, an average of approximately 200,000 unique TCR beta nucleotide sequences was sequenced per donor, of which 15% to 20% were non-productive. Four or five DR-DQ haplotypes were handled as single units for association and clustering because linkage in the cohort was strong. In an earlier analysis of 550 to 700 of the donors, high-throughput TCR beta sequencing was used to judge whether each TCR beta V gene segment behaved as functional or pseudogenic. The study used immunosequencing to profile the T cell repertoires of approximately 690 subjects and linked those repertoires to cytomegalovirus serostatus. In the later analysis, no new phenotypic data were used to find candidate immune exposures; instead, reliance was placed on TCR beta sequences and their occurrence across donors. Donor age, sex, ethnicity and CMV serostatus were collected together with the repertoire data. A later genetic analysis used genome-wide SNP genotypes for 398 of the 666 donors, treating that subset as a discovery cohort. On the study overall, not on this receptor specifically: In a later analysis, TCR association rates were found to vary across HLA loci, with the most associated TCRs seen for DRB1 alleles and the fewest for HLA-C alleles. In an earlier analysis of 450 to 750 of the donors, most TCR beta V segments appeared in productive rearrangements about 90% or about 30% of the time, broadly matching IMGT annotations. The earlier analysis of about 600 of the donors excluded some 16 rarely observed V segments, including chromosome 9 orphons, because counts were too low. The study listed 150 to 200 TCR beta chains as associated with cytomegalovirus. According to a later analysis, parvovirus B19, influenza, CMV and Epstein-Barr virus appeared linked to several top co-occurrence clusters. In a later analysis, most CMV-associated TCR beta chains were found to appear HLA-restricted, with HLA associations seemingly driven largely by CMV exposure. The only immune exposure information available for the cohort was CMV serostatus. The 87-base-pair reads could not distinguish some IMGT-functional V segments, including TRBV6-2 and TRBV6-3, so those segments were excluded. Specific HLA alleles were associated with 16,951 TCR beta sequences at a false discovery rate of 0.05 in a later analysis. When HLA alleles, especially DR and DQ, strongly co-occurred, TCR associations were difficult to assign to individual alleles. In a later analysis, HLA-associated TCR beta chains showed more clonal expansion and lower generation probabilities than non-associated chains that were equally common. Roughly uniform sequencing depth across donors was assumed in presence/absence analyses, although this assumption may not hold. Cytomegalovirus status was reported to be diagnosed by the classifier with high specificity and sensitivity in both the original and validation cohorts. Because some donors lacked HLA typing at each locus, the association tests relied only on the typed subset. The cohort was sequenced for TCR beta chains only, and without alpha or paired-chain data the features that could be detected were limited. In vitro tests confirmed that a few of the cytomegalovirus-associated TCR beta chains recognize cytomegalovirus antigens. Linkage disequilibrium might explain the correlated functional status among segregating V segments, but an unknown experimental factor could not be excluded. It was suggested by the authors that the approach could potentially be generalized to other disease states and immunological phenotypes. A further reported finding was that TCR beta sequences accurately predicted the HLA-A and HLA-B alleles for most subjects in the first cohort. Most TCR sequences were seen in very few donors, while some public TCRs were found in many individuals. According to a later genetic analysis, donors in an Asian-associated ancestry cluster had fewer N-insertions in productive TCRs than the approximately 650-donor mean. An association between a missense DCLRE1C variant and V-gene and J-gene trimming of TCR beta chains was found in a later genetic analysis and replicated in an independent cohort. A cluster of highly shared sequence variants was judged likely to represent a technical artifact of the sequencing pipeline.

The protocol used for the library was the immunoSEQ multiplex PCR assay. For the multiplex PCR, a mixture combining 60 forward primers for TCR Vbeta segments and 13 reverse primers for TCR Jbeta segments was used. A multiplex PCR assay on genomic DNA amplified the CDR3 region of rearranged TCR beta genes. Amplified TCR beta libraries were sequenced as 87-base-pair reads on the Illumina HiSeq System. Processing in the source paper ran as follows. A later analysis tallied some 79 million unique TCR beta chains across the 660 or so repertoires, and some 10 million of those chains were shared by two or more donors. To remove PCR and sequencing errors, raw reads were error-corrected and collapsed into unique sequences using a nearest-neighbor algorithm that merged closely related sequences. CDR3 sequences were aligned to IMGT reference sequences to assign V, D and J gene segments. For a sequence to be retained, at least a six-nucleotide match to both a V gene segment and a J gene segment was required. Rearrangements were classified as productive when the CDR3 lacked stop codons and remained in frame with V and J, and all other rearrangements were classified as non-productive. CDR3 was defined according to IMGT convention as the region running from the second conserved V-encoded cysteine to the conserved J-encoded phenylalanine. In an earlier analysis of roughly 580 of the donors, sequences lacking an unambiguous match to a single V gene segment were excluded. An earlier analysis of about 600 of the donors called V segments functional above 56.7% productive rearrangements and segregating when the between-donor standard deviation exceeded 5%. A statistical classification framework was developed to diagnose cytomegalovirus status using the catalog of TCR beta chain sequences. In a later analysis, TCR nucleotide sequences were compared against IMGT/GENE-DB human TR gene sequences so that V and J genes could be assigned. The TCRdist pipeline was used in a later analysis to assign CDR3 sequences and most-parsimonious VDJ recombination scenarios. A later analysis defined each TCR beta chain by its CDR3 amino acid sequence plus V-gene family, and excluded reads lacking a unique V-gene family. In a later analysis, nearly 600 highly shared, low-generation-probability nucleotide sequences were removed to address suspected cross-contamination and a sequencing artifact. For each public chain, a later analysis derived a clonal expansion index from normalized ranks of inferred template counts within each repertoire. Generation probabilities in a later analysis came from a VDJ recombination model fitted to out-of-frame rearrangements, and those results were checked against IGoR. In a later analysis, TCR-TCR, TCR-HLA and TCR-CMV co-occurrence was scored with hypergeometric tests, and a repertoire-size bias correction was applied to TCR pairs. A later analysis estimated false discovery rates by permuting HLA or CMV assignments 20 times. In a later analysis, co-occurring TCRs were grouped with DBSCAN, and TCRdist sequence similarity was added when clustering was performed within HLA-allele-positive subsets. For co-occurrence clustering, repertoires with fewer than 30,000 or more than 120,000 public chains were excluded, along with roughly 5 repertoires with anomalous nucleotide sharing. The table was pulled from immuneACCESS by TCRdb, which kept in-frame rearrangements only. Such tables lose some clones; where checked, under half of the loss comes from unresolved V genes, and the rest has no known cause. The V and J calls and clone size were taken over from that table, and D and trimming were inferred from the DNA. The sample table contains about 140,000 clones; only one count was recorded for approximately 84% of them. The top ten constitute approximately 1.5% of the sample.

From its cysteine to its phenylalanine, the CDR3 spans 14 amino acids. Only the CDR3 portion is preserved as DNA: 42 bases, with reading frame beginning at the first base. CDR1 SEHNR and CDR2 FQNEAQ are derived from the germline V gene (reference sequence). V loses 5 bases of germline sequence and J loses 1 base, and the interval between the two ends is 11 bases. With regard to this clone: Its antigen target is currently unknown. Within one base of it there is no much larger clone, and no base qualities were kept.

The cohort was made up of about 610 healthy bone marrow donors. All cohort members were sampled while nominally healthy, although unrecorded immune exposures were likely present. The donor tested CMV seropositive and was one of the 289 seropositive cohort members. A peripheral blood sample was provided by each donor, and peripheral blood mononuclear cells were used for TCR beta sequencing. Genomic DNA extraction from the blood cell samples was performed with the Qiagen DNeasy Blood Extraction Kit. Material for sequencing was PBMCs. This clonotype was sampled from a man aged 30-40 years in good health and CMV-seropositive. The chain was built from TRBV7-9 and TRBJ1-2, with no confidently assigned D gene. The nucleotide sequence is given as TGTGCCAGCAGCCTTGGTGGAGGTAACTATGGCTACACCTTC. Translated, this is CASSLGGGNYGYTF.